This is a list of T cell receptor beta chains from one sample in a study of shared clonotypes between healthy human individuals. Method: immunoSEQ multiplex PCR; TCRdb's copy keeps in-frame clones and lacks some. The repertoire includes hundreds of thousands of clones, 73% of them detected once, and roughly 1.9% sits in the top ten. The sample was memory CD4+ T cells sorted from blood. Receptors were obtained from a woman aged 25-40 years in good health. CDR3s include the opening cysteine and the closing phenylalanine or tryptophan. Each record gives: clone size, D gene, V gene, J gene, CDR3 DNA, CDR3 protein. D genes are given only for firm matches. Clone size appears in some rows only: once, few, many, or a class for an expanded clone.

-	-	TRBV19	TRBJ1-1	TGTGCCAGTAGTAGAGAACGCTTGAACACTGAAGCTTTCTTT	CASSRERLNTEAFF
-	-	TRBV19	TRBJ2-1	TGTGCCAGTAGTATAGCCCCAATACAGGGTTACTCCTACAATGAGCAGTTCTTC	CASSIAPIQGYSYNEQFF
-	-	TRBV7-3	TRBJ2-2	TGTGCCAGCAGCCCCGGCCGGGAGCTGTTTTTT	CASSPGRELFF
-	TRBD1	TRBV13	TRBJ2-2	TGTGCCAGCAGCTTTGACAGGGAAGCCGGGGAGCTGTTTTTT	CASSFDREAGELFF
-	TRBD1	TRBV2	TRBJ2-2	TGTGCCAGCAGTCGACAGGGAGTGAACACCGGGGAGCTGTTTTTT	CASSRQGVNTGELFF
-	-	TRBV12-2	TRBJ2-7	TGTGCAAGTCGCTCCGCACCGGGACGAACCTACGAGCAGTACTTC	CASRSAPGRTYEQYF
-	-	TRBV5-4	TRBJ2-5	TGTGCCAGCAAATTCGGAGGGGCAGGCGAGACCCAGTACTTC	CASKFGGAGETQYF
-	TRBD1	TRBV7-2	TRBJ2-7	TGTGCCAGCAGCCGAGGGACAGGGATCCACGAGCAGTACTTC	CASSRGTGIHEQYF
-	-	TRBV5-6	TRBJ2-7	TGTGCCAGCAGCTTTGGTCGGGACAGCGGGTACGTGCAGTACTTC	CASSFGRDSGYVQYF
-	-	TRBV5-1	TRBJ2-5	TGTGCCAGCAGCTTGGAGCGGACAAGGGGGACCCAGTACTTC	CASSLERTRGTQYF
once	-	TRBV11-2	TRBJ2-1	TGTGCCAGCAGCTTAACGGGCGGGGCTGAGCAGTTCTTC	CASSLTGGAEQFF
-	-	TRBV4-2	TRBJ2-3	TGTGCCAGCAGCCAAGACTGGGGTCTAGGTACGCAGTATTTT	CASSQDWGLGTQYF
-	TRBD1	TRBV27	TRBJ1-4	TGTGCCAGCAGTATGGGACAGGGGTGGGAAAAACTGTTTTTT	CASSMGQGWEKLFF
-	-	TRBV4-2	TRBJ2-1	TGTGCCAGCAGCCAAGTAGCGACGGAGCAGTTCTTC	CASSQVATEQFF
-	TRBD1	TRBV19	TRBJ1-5	TGTGCCAGTAGGGAACAGGGGGCGCGGGATCAGCCCCAGCATTTT	CASREQGARDQPQHF
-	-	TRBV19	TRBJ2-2	TGTGCCAGTAGTATGATAGGGGATACCGGGGAGCTGTTTTTT	CASSMIGDTGELFF
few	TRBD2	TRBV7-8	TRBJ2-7	TGTGCCAGCAGCCACACCCCTTTTAGCGGGAGATCCTACGAGCAGTACTTC	CASSHTPFSGRSYEQYF
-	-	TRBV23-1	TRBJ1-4	TGCGCCAGCAGTCAACCCGGGGGCGTCAGAGAAAAACTGTTTTTT	CASSQPGGVREKLFF
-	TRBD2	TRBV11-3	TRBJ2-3	TGTGCCAGCAGCTTGGGACTAGCGGGAGAATCAGATACGCAGTATTTT	CASSLGLAGESDTQYF
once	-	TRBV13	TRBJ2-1	TGTGCCAGCAGCGAACCCCTTACAGGTGGCAATGAGCAGTTCTTC	CASSEPLTGGNEQFF
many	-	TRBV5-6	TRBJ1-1	TGTGCCAGCAGATTCGGGTCTTTGAACACTGAAGCTTTCTTT	CASRFGSLNTEAFF
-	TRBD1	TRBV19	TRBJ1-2	TGTGCCAGTAGTGGAGGACAGGGAAACTGGAGGGGCTACACCTTC	CASSGGQGNWRGYTF
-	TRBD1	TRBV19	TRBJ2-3	TGTGCCAGTACCCCAAGGACACAGGGGGCTTCAGATACGCAGTATTTT	CASTPRTQGASDTQYF
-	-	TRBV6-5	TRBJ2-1	TGTGCCAGCATTTCGAACGGCAATGAGCAGTTCTTC	CASISNGNEQFF
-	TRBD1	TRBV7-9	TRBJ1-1	TGTGCCAGCAGCTTCGACAGGGGGTGGACTGAAGCTTTCTTT	CASSFDRGWTEAFF
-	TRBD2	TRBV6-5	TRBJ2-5	TGTGCCAGCACAAACGGGGGCGGGAGGGGAGAGACCCAGTACTTC	CASTNGGGRGETQYF
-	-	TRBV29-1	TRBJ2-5	TGCAGCGTTGGTGGACAGCAAGAGACCCAGTACTTC	CSVGGQQETQYF